The 7 T cell receptor beta chains below were found in one sample sequenced in a study of vaccination and CD4 T cells after COVID-19. Their cognate antigens are unknown. The Oncomine TCR Beta short-read assay was applied to DNA of cultured CD4+ T cells. TCRdb reprocessed the PCR reads via MiXCR and lists one record per CDR3 protein. The sample contains over 20,000 distinct CDR3 sequences, roughly 52% of which appear only once. Treatment reported: roughly 10-day PBMC culture with coronavirus spike peptide pools or control peptides (ViraFEST assay). Specimen: CD4+ T cells from blood, cultured in vitro. The receptors here all came from a human donor who had recovered from COVID-19.

By its share, this clonotype is medium-sized. The V call is TRBV6-1, the J call TRBJ1-1, with TRBD1 as a possible D gene (6 bases). This CDR3 comprises 18 residues. V was trimmed by 6 bases and J by 0 bases, leaving 23 bases between them. The germline CDR1 and CDR2 sequences are MNHNS and SASEGT. CDR3 nucleotide sequence: TGTGCCAGCAGGGCGGAACAGGGTCAAATCTTCATGAACACTGAAGCTTTCTTT. Protein product: CASRAEQGQIFMNTEAFF.

This sequence joins TRBV10-1 and TRBJ2-1; the D is unclear. Germline V lookup: CDR1 WNHNN, CDR2 SYGVQD (reference sequence). V was pared by 0 bases and J by 7 bases, with 7 bases between. This CDR3 has 13 residues. The CDR3 spells CASSESVRNEQFF. In DNA, the CDR3 is TGCGCCAGCAGTGAGTCGGTTCGAAATGAGCAGTTCTTC.

V and J are TRBV27 and TRBJ2-3; tentatively, D is TRBD1 (5 bases). Trimming pared 6 bases from V and 6 bases from J, leaving 25 bases between. Germline V gene sequence: CDR1 MNHEY, CDR2 SMNVEV (reference sequence). This CDR3 spans 17 amino acids. The CDR3 sequence is CASRLSLQVIQEDTQYF. The CDR3 bases are TGTGCCAGCAGACTTTCACTACAGGTAATCCAAGAGGATACGCAGTATTTT.

This clonotype was counted a few times. This chain connects TRBV7-9 to TRBJ2-5; the match to TRBD2 covers 10 bases. This CDR3 is built from 17 residues. Looked up from germline, CDR1 is SEHNR and CDR2 is FQNEAQ (reference sequence). The trim removed 0 bases at V and 2 bases at J, leaving 6 bases unmatched. The CDR3 loop is CASSLAVSLAGQETQYF. The CDR3 DNA sequence: TGTGCCAGCAGCTTAGCAGTGTCACTAGCGGGACAAGAGACCCAGTACTTC.

The chain recombines TRBV2 with TRBJ1-2; tentatively, D is TRBD1 (5 bases). Per the germline V gene, CDR1 is SNHLY and CDR2 is FYNNEI. Deletions cut 11 bases from V and 4 bases from J, with 17 bases between. The CDR3 extends over 13 amino acids. The CDR3, as DNA: TGTGCCTCCCGGGACTCCGGAACCTATGGCTACACCTTC. This codes for CASRDSGTYGYTF.

V usage is TRBV20-1 and J usage is TRBJ2-5; D possibly matches TRBD1 or TRBD2 (5 bases each). This CDR3 is built from 16 residues. CDR1 is DFQATT and CDR2 is SNEGSKA in the germline V gene (reference sequence). V was trimmed by 5 bases and J by 1 base, leaving 20 bases between them. The CDR3 DNA reads as TGCAGTGCTGGGGGTAGCACCACAACCCTCCAAGAGACCCAGTACTTC. Its translation: CSAGGSTTTLQETQYF.

The V and J genes are TRBV27 and TRBJ1-5, with unresolved D. The CDR3 is 18 residues long. V was cut by 3 bases and J by 1 base, with 19 bases left in between. Germline V gene data show CDR1 as MNHEY and CDR2 as SMNVEV (reference sequence). CDR3 sequence: CASSFPLLLRPSNQPQHF. CDR3 coding DNA: TGTGCCAGCAGTTTTCCTCTTCTACTCCGACCAAGCAATCAGCCCCAGCATTTT.